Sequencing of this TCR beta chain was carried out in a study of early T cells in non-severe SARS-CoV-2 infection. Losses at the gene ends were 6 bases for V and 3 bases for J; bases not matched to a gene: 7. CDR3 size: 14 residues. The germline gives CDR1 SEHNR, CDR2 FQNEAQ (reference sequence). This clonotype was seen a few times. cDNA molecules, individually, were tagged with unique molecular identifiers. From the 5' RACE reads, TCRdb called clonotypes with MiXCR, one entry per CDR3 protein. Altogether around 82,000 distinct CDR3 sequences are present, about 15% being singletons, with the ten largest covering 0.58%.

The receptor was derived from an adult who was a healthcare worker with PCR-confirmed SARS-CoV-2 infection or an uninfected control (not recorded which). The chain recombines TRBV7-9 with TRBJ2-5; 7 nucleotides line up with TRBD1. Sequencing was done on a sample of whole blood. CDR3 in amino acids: CASSLTGEEETQYF. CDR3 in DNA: TGTGCCAGCAGTCTCACAGGGGAAGAAGAGACCCAGTACTTC.